The source of this T cell receptor beta chain is a study of OX40 agonist ivuxolimab in advanced cancers. Study-wide background: Patients received ivuxolimab, an agonistic anti-OX40 (CD134) antibody. Dose-escalation patients' cancers were hepatocellular carcinoma, melanoma, renal cell or head and neck cancer.

Autoimmune disease history or systemic immunosuppression disqualified patients. Generated by immunoSEQ multiplex PCR, the TCRdb table keeps only in-frame clones and is missing some. The table records under 75,000 clones, about four fifths of them present only once. Germline V lookup: CDR1 SGDLS, CDR2 YYNGEE. V dropped 5 bases and J dropped 2; count of bases not matched to a gene: 4. The CDR3 length is 15 residues. The sequencing here drew on CD4+ or CD8+ T cells sorted from blood, taken in a trial of the OX40 agonist ivuxolimab. V gene TRBV9 combines with J gene TRBJ1-2, with 12 positions matching TRBD1. This sequence was found in an adult with an advanced solid tumor such as melanoma, head and neck, liver or kidney cancer. Written as DNA, the CDR3 is TGTGCCAGCAGTGAGGGGACAGGGGGCAACTATGGCTACACCTTC. Protein product: CASSEGTGGNYGYTF.